This entry is about one T cell receptor (beta chain). Its matching antigen is unknown. This sample is drawn from a study of T cell responses to AZD1222 COVID-19 vaccine. Points from the study as a whole: Of spike-specific TCRs, nearly half reportedly target regions left unmutated in variants. With two AZD1222 doses given, Spike-specific TCR breadth and depth both rose. The number of AZD1222 recipients seropositive at baseline was only five to seven. Clonal diversity was possibly underestimated, and the donors were mostly white British, with more females.

Sequenced by immunoSEQ multiplex PCR; TCRdb stores in-frame clones only, minus some. The repertoire has around 130,000 clones, about nine tenths of them found once; the top ten carry approximately 8%. The CDR3 sequence is 15 residues long. Germline V gene lookup returns CDR1 MDHEN and CDR2 SYDVKM. V dropped 4 bases and J dropped 6 bases, with 13 bases sitting between them. The sequence was collected from an adult in good health. V gene TRBV28 combines with J gene TRBJ1-6; the D gene is possibly TRBD1 (6 bases). Sample: peripheral blood, taken on day 0 of AZD1222 vaccination. The DNA of the CDR3 is TGTGCCAGCAGTTCCACGACAGGAGCTAATTCACCCCTCCACTTT. Its protein product is CASSSTTGANSPLHF.